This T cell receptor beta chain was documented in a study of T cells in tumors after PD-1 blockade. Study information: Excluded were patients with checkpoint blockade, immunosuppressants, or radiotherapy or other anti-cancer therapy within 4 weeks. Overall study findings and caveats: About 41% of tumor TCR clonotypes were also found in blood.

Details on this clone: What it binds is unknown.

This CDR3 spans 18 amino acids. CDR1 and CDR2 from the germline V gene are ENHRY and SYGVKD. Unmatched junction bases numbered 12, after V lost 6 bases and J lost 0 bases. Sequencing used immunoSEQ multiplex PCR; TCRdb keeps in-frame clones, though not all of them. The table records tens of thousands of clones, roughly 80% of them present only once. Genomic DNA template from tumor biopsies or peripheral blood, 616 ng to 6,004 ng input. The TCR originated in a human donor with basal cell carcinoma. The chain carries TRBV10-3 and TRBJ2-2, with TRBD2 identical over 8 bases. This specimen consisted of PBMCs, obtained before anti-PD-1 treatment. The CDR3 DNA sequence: TGTGCCATCAGCGAGAAAGGTCGGGGGGGCTCGAACACCGGGGAGCTGTTTTTT. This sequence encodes CAISEKGRGGSNTGELFF.